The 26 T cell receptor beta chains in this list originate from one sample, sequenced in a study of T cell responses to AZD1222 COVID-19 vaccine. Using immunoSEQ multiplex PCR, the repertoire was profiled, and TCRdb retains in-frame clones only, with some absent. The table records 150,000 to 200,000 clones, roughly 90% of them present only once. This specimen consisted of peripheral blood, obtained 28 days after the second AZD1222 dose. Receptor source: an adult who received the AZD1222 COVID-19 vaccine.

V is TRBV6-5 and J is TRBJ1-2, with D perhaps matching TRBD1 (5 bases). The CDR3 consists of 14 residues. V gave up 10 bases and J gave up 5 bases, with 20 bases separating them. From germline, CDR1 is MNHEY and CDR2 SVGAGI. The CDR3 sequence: CATRIGWGEYGYTF. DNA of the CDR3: TGTGCCACCCGGATCGGCTGGGGGGAATATGGCTACACCTTC.

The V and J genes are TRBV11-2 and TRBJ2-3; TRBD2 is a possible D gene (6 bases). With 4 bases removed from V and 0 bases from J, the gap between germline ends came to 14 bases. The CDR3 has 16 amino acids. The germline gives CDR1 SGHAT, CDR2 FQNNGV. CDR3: CASSSDSGFSTDTQYF. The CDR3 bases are TGTGCCAGCAGCTCTGATAGCGGATTTAGCACAGATACGCAGTATTTT.

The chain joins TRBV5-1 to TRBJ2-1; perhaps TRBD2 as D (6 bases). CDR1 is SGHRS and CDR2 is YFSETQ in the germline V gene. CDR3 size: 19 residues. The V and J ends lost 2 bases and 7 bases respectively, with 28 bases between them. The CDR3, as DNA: TGCGCCAGCAGCTTTACTTTGGGGATGCAGGGAAAGGGGAGGAATGAGCAGTTCTTC. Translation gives CASSFTLGMQGKGRNEQFF.

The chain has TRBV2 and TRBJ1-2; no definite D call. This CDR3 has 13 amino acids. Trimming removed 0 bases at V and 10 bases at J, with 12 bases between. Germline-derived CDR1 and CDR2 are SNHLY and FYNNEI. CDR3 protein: CASSEALRGYYTF. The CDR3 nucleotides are TGTGCCAGCAGTGAAGCGCTTCGAGGGTACTACACCTTC.

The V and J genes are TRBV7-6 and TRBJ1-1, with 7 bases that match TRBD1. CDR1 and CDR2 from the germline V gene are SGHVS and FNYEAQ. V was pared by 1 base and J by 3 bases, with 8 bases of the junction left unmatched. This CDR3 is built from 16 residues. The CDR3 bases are TGTGCCAGCAGCTTAGTTCGAGGCCAGGGGGACACTGAAGCTTTCTTT. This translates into CASSLVRGQGDTEAFF.

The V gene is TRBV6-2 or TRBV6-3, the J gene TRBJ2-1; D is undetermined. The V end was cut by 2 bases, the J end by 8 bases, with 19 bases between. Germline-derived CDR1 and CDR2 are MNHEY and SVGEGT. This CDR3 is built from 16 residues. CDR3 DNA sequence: TGTGCCAGCAGTTACCCCGACTCAACCCGGTCCGATGAGCAGTTCTTC. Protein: CASSYPDSTRSDEQFF.

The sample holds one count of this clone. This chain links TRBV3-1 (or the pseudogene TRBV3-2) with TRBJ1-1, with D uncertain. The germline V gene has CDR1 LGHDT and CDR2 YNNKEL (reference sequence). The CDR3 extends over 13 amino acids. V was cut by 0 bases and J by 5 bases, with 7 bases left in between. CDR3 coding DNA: TGTGCCAGCAGCCAAGAGGCGGTGACTGAAGCTTTCTTT. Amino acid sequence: CASSQEAVTEAFF.

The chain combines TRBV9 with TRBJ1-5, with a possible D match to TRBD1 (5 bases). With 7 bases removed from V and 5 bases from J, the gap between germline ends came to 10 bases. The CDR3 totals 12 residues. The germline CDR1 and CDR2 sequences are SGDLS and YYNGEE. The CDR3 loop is CASGAYDQPQHF. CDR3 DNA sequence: TGTGCCAGCGGGGCGTATGATCAGCCCCAGCATTTT.

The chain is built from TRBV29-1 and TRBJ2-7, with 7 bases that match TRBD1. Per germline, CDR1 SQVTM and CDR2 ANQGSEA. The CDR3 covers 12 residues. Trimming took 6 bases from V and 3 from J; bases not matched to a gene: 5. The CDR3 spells CSVGTVRYEQYF. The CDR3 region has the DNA TGCAGCGTCGGGACAGTCCGCTACGAGCAGTACTTC.

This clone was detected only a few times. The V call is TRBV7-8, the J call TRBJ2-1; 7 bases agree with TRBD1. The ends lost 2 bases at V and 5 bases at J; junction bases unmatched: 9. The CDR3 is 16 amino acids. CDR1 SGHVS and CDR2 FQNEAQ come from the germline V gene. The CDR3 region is CASSLYPRQGNNEQFF. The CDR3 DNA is TGTGCCAGCAGCTTATACCCGAGACAGGGAAACAATGAGCAGTTCTTC.

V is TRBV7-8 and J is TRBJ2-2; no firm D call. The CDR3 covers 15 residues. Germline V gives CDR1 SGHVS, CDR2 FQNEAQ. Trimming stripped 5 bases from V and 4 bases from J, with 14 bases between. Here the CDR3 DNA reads TGTGCCAGCAGCATATTCGACGGACCCACCGGGGAGCTGTTTTTT. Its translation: CASSIFDGPTGELFF.

CDR3 sequence reads: CASTFSREPYEQYF. DNA for the CDR3: TGTGCCAGCACTTTCTCTCGAGAACCCTACGAGCAGTACTTC. This rearrangement joins TRBV28 to TRBJ2-7, with D unclear. This CDR3 region has 14 residues. V was clipped by 7 bases and J by 2 bases, with 15 bases between them. The germline V gene encodes CDR1 MDHEN and CDR2 SYDVKM.

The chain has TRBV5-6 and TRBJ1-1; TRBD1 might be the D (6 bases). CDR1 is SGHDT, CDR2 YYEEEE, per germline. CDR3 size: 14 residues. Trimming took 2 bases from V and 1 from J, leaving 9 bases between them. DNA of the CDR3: TGTGCCAGCAGCTTTGGGGACACGAACACTGAAGCTTTCTTT. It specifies CASSFGDTNTEAFF.

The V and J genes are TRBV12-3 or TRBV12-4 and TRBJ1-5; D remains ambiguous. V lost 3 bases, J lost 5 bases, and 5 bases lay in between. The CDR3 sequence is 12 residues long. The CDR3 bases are TGTGCCAGCAGTTTGGCGGATCAGCCCCAGCATTTT. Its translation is CASSLADQPQHF.

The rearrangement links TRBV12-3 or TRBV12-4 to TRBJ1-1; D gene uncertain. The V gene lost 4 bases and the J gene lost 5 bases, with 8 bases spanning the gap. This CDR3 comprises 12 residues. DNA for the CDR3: TGTGCCAGCAGTTCAGGTAGTACTGAAGCTTTCTTT. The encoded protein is CASSSGSTEAFF.

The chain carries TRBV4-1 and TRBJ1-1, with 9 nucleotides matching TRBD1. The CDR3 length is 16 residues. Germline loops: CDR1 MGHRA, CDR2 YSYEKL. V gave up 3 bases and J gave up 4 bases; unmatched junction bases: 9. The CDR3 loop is CASSHFYTGGITEAFF. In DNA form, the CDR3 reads TGCGCCAGCAGCCACTTTTACACAGGGGGCATCACTGAAGCTTTCTTT.

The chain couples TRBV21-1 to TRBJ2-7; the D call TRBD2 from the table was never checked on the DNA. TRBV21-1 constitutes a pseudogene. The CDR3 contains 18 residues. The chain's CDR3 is CASSKVKPGLAGACEQYF. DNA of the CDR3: TGTGCCAGCAGCAAGGTAAAACCGGGACTAGCGGGAGCCTGCGAGCAGTACTTC.

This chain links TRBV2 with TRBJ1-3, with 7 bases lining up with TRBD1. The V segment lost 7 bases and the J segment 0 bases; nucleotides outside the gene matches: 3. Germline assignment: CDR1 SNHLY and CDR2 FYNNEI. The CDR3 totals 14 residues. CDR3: CASKGANSGNTIYF. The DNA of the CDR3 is TGTGCCAGCAAGGGGGCGAACTCTGGAAACACCATATATTTT.

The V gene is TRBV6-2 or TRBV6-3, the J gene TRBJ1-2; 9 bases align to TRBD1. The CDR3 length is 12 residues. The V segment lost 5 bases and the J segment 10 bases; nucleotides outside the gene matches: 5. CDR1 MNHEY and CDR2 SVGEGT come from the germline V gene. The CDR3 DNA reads TGTGCCAGCAGTCACGGGACAGGGTCCTACACCTTC. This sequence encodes CASSHGTGSYTF.

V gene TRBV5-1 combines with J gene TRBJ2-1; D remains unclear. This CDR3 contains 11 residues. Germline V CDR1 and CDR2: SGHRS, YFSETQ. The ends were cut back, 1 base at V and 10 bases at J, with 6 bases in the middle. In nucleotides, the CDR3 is TGCGCCAGCAGCTTGACACGGGAGCAGTTCTTC. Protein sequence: CASSLTREQFF.

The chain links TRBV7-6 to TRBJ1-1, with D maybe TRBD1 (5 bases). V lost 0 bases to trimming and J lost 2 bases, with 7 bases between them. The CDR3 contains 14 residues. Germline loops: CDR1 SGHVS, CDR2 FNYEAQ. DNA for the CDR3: TGTGCCAGCAGCTTAGCAGACAGAAACACTGAAGCTTTCTTT. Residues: CASSLADRNTEAFF.

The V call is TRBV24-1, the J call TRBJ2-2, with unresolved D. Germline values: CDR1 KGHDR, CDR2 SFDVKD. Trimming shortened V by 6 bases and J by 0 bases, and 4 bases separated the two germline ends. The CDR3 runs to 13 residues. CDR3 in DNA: TGTGCCACCAGTACAGCGAACACCGGGGAGCTGTTTTTT. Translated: CATSTANTGELFF.

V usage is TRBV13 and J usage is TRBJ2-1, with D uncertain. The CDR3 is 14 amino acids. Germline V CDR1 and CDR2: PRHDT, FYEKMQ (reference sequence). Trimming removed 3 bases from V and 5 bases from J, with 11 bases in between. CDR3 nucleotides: TGTGCCAGCAGCTTCTCCCCGCGAGACAATGAGCAGTTCTTC. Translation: CASSFSPRDNEQFF.

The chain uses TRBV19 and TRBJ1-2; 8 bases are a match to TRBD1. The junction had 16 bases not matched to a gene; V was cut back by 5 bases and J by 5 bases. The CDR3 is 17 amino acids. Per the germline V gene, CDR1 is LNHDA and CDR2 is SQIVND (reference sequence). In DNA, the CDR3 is TGTGCCAGTAGTCCTGGACAGGGAGTCAGTACGCTATATGGCTACACCTTC. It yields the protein CASSPGQGVSTLYGYTF.

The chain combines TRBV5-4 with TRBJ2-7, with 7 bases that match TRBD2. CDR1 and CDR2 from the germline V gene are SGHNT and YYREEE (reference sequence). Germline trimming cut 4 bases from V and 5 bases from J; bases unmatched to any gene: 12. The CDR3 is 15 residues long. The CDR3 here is CASSRREGTPNEQYF. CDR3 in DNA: TGTGCCAGCAGCCGGAGGGAGGGGACTCCTAACGAGCAGTACTTC.

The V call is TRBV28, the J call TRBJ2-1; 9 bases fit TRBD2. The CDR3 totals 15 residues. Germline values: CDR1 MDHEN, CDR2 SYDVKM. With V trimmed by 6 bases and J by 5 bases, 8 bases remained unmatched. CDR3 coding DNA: TGTGCCAGCAGCTGGGGTAGCGGGAGTAACAATGAGCAGTTCTTC. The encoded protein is CASSWGSGSNNEQFF.